This is a list of T cell receptor beta chains from one sample in a study of T-cell memory formation after mild COVID-19. MiXCR, run by TCRdb on the 5' RACE reads, gives a single entry per CDR3 protein. Among about 440,000 distinct CDR3 sequences, around 20% were seen once, and the ten largest hold around 8.4%. The sequenced sample consisted of PBMCs or a T cell subset sorted from them (not recorded which). All receptors come from an adult woman who had mild COVID-19 (a few samples of this study predate the infection). Cell type and time point are not known. Both conserved end residues are part of each CDR3. The D gene is left open where the match is weak. Not every row has a clone size; where given, it reads once, few, many or a size class.

j_gene: TRBJ1-3
abundance: few
v_gene: TRBV5-5
d_gene: TRBD1
CDR3aa: CASSERDLGQGGNTIYF
CDR3nt: TGTGCCAGCAGCGAACGGGACCTGGGACAGGGAGGAAACACCATATATTTT

j_gene: TRBJ2-1
abundance: .
v_gene: TRBV5-1
d_gene: .
CDR3aa: CASSATLATLLEEQFF
CDR3nt: TGCGCCAGCAGCGCTACCCTAGCTACCCTGCTAGAGGAGCAGTTCTTC

j_gene: TRBJ2-5
abundance: .
v_gene: TRBV7-6
d_gene: TRBD2
CDR3aa: CASSLDRSGGYQETQYF
CDR3nt: TGTGCCAGCAGCTTAGATAGGAGCGGGGGGTACCAAGAGACCCAGTACTTC

j_gene: TRBJ2-7
abundance: .
v_gene: TRBV20-1
d_gene: TRBD2
CDR3aa: CSARGLAGVPPIYEQYF
CDR3nt: TGCAGTGCTCGGGGACTAGCGGGGGTTCCACCTATCTACGAGCAGTACTTC

j_gene: TRBJ2-1
abundance: .
v_gene: TRBV14
d_gene: .
CDR3aa: CASSQVVSAKQFF
CDR3nt: TGTGCCAGCAGCCAAGTGGTCAGCGCTAAGCAGTTCTTC

j_gene: TRBJ2-3
abundance: few
v_gene: TRBV7-8
d_gene: .
CDR3aa: CASSPRGSATDTQYF
CDR3nt: TGTGCCAGCAGCCCCAGGGGTAGTGCGACAGATACGCAGTATTTT

j_gene: TRBJ2-7
abundance: .
v_gene: TRBV12-3/TRBV12-4
d_gene: TRBD1
CDR3aa: CASRPGQGAHEQYF
CDR3nt: TGTGCCAGCAGGCCGGGACAGGGGGCGCACGAGCAGTACTTC

j_gene: TRBJ2-3
abundance: few
v_gene: TRBV5-1
d_gene: .
CDR3aa: CASRRDLDTQYF
CDR3nt: TGCGCCAGCAGAAGGGACTTAGATACGCAGTATTTT

j_gene: TRBJ2-5
abundance: few
v_gene: TRBV7-9
d_gene: TRBD2
CDR3aa: CASSWGGETQYF
CDR3nt: TGTGCCAGCAGCTGGGGGGGTGAGACCCAGTACTTC

j_gene: TRBJ2-3
abundance: .
v_gene: TRBV11-3
d_gene: TRBD1
CDR3aa: CASSLRDRGSDTQYF
CDR3nt: TGTGCCAGCAGCTTACGGGACAGGGGGTCGGATACGCAGTATTTT

j_gene: TRBJ2-2
abundance: .
v_gene: TRBV20-1
d_gene: TRBD2
CDR3aa: CSARGGSATGELFF
CDR3nt: TGCAGTGCTAGGGGCGGGAGTGCCACCGGGGAGCTGTTTTTT

j_gene: TRBJ2-7
abundance: .
v_gene: TRBV6-2/TRBV6-3
d_gene: TRBD2
CDR3aa: CASGLSGEGPYEQYF
CDR3nt: TGTGCCAGCGGACTTAGCGGGGAAGGGCCCTACGAGCAGTACTTC

j_gene: TRBJ2-5
abundance: .
v_gene: TRBV20-1
d_gene: TRBD2
CDR3aa: CSAQNPTSGRETQYF
CDR3nt: TGCAGTGCCCAGAACCCCACTAGCGGGAGGGAGACCCAGTACTTC

j_gene: TRBJ1-1
abundance: .
v_gene: TRBV7-3
d_gene: .
CDR3aa: CASSLMGMSMNTEAFF
CDR3nt: TGTGCCAGCAGCTTAATGGGTATGAGTATGAACACTGAAGCTTTCTTT

j_gene: TRBJ2-1
abundance: few
v_gene: TRBV19
d_gene: .
CDR3aa: CASSMLLHNEQFF
CDR3nt: TGTGCCAGTAGTATGTTGCTCCACAATGAGCAGTTCTTC

j_gene: TRBJ2-7
abundance: many
v_gene: TRBV2
d_gene: .
CDR3aa: CASSDPSRGYEQYF
CDR3nt: TGTGCCAGCAGTGATCCGAGCAGGGGCTACGAGCAGTACTTC

j_gene: TRBJ2-1
abundance: .
v_gene: TRBV4-3
d_gene: .
CDR3aa: CASSRAASLSSPGTDEQFF
CDR3nt: TGCGCCAGCAGCCGCGCCGCGTCCCTATCTAGCCCAGGTACCGATGAGCAGTTCTTC

j_gene: TRBJ1-3
abundance: .
v_gene: TRBV7-6
d_gene: TRBD1
CDR3aa: CASSATGGPGNTIYF
CDR3nt: TGTGCCAGCAGCGCAACAGGGGGCCCTGGAAACACCATATATTTT

j_gene: TRBJ2-5
abundance: few
v_gene: TRBV5-1
d_gene: TRBD2
CDR3aa: CASSLTSGDVTQYF
CDR3nt: TGCGCCAGCAGCTTAACTAGCGGGGATGTGACCCAGTACTTC

j_gene: TRBJ1-2
abundance: .
v_gene: TRBV20-1
d_gene: TRBD1
CDR3aa: CSASNLFRGQGVGGYTF
CDR3nt: TGCAGTGCTAGCAATTTATTCCGGGGACAGGGGGTCGGTGGCTACACCTTC

j_gene: TRBJ2-7
abundance: .
v_gene: TRBV6-6
d_gene: .
CDR3aa: CASSYTDSSDEQYF
CDR3nt: TGTGCCAGCAGTTACACGGATTCATCCGACGAGCAGTACTTC

j_gene: TRBJ2-1
abundance: few
v_gene: TRBV19
d_gene: .
CDR3aa: CASSIATLSYNEQFF
CDR3nt: TGTGCCAGTAGTATCGCGACTCTGTCCTACAATGAGCAGTTCTTC

j_gene: TRBJ2-3
abundance: .
v_gene: TRBV20-1
d_gene: .
CDR3aa: CSARSAGVTDTQYF
CDR3nt: TGCAGTGCTAGATCTGCAGGGGTAACAGATACGCAGTATTTT

j_gene: TRBJ2-1
abundance: few
v_gene: TRBV18
d_gene: .
CDR3aa: CASSRTDRYNEQFF
CDR3nt: TGTGCCAGCTCACGGACAGACCGGTACAATGAGCAGTTCTTC

j_gene: TRBJ1-2
abundance: few
v_gene: TRBV2
d_gene: .
CDR3aa: CASSDGRVKGYTF
CDR3nt: TGTGCCAGCAGTGACGGCAGGGTAAAAGGCTACACCTTC

j_gene: TRBJ2-3
abundance: few
v_gene: TRBV15
d_gene: .
CDR3aa: CATSRDGRSTDTQYF
CDR3nt: TGTGCCACCAGCAGAGACGGTCGGAGCACAGATACGCAGTATTTT

j_gene: TRBJ2-7
abundance: .
v_gene: TRBV7-7
d_gene: .
CDR3aa: CASSLEQGREQYF
CDR3nt: TGTGCTAGCAGCTTAGAGCAGGGGAGGGAGCAGTACTTC

j_gene: TRBJ1-6
abundance: .
v_gene: TRBV11-2
d_gene: .
CDR3aa: CASSLGWGRSPLHF
CDR3nt: TGTGCCAGCAGCTTAGGTTGGGGGCGGTCACCCCTCCACTTT

j_gene: TRBJ1-5
abundance: few
v_gene: TRBV27
d_gene: TRBD1
CDR3aa: CASSLEGRGRQPQHF
CDR3nt: TGTGCCAGCAGTTTAGAGGGCAGGGGGCGGCAGCCCCAGCATTTT